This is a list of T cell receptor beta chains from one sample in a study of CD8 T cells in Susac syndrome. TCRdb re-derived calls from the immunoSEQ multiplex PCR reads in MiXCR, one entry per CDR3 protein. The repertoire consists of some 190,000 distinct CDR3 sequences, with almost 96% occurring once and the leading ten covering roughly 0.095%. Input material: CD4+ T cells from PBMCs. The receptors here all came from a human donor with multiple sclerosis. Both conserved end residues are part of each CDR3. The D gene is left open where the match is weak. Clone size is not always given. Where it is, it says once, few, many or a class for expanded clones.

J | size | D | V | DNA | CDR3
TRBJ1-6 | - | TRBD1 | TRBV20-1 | TGCAGTGCTAGTCCCCAGACAGGGCATTCACCCCTCCACTTT | CSASPQTGHSPLHF
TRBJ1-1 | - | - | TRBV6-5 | TGTGCCAGCAGGGGGTGGAACACTGAAGCTTTCTTT | CASRGWNTEAFF
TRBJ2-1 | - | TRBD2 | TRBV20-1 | TGCAGTGCCCCTGCCGGGCCGGGGGGGCGCTCCTACAATGAGCAGTTCTTC | CSAPAGPGGRSYNEQFF
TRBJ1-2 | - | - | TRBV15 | TGTGCCACCAGCAGAGGCCCCATGGAGTTCTATGGCTACACCTTC | CATSRGPMEFYGYTF
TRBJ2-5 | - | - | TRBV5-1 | TGCGCCAGCAGCTTGCAGGAAGAGACCCAGTACTTC | CASSLQEETQYF
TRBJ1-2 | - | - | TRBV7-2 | TGTGCCAGCAGCCGAGACCCCCAGCCAATGGACTATGGCTACACCTTC | CASSRDPQPMDYGYTF
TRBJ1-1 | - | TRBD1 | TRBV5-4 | TGTGCCAGCAGCCCTACAGGGGCGGCGACTGAAGCTTTCTTT | CASSPTGAATEAFF
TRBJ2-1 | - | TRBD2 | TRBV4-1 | TGCGCCAGCAGCCGCGGGACTAGCGGGGGTGGGAATGAGCAGTTCTTC | CASSRGTSGGGNEQFF
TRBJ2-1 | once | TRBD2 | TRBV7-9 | TGTGCCAGCAGCTCCGGTGGGGGGGGGTCCTACAATGAGCAGTTCTTC | CASSSGGGGSYNEQFF
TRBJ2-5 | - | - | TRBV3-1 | TGTGCCAGCAGCCAAAATGTTCAGGGAGAGACCCAGTACTTC | CASSQNVQGETQYF
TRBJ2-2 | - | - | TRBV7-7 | TGTGCCAGCAGCTCTCACACCGGGGAGCTGTTTTTT | CASSSHTGELFF